This record looks at one TCR beta chain sequence and its context. Clones were sequenced by immunoSEQ multiplex PCR, and TCRdb holds only the in-frame ones, with some missing. The sample consists of approximately 150,000 clones, approximately 81% of them appearing once. Germline CDR1 is LGHNA and CDR2 is YSLEER. The CDR3 has 15 residues. Trimming took off 0 bases at V and 5 bases at J, with 12 bases between the two ends. The sample comes from a study of blood T cell repertoires in COVID-19. The origin of this receptor is a man in his forties or fifties with acute or convalescent COVID-19. The rearrangement joins TRBV4-3 to TRBJ2-3; TRBD2 might be the D (6 bases). Sequencing was performed on peripheral blood. The CDR3 loop reads CASSQDRRGVDTQYF. CDR3 coding DNA: TGCGCCAGCAGCCAAGATAGGAGGGGCGTAGATACGCAGTATTTT.